The text below deals with one T cell receptor beta chain. The PCR made use of 60 Vbeta and 13 Jbeta primers. Assay used: immunoSEQ multiplex PCR; TCRdb lists only in-frame clones, some missing. In the table there are 200,000 to 250,000 clones, roughly 80% of which are singletons. Germline values: CDR1 LNHDA, CDR2 SQIVND (reference sequence). This CDR3 comprises 14 residues. Trimming removed 5 bases from V and 3 bases from J; junction bases left unmatched: 4. This record belongs to a study of cytomegalovirus exposure and HLA in healthy donors. Sequencing input: PBMCs. The gene calls are TRBV19 and TRBJ2-7; 10 bases fit TRBD2. The TCR sequence derives from a girl aged 5 to 17 in good health and CMV-seronegative. The CDR3 DNA follows: TGTGCCAGTAGTCTTAGCGGGGGGTTCTACGAGCAGTACTTC. This sequence encodes CASSLSGGFYEQYF. Drawing the rest from reference TRBV19 and TRBJ2-7, the complete variable domain is DGGITQSPKYLFRKEGQNVTLSCEQNLNHDAMYWYRQDPGQGLRLIYYSQIVNDFQKGDIAEGYSVSREKKESFPLTVTSAQKNPTAFYLCASSLSGGFYEQYFGPGTRLTVT.